This T cell receptor (beta chain) comes out of a study of T cells in localized non-small cell lung cancer. Regarding the study as a whole: Greater T cell density in blood accompanied longer overall survival. Tumor samples were not multi-region, leaving intratumor heterogeneity unexcluded. Clonality peaked in uninvolved adjacent lung rather than tumor. Paired adjacent lung recovered a median around 52 of the top 100 tumor clones.

Germline V CDR1 and CDR2: MDHEN, SYDVKM. V lost 7 bases and J lost 6, with 19 bases in between. The CDR3 runs 15 residues. The repertoire was sequenced with immunoSEQ multiplex PCR; TCRdb's copy has only in-frame clones and lacks some. Of 3,200 or so clones detected, under 55% appear once; the ten largest clones hold just over 4.5%. This clone was picked up a small number of times. Its target is not known. This clonotype was sampled from a woman aged 18 to 49 with stage I lung adenocarcinoma. The chain recombines TRBV28 with TRBJ1-3, with unresolved D. Sample: lymph node tissue, taken before any cancer treatment. As DNA, the CDR3 is TGTGCCAGCACCCTGGACGGCAAGTTGGCAAACACCATATATTTT. Encoded protein: CASTLDGKLANTIYF. Combining the CDR3 with reference TRBV28 and TRBJ1-3 gives the whole variable domain DVKVTQSSRYLVKRTGEKVFLECVQDMDHENMFWYRQDPGLGLRLIYFSYDVKMKEKGDIPEGYSVSREKKERFSLILESASTNQTSMYLCASTLDGKLANTIYFGEGSWLTVV.